This T cell receptor beta chain was found in a study of shared clonotypes between healthy human individuals. Study as a whole: Sampling drew on donors who were a couple of women and three men aged 18 to 49. Regarding the study as a whole: Only a few donors were included, so the genetic and exposure-history diversity represented was limited. Rarefaction exposed incomplete sorted-subset sequencing despite large depth.

This CDR3 has 16 amino acids. Germline V lookup: CDR1 SGHVS, CDR2 FNYEAQ. V was shortened by 5 bases and J by 5 bases, with 21 bases between the two germline ends. As to this clone: Its antigen remains unidentified.

Sequencing was performed with immunoSEQ multiplex PCR; in TCRdb, only in-frame clones are kept and a portion is missing. The sample consists of roughly 2.6 million clones, roughly 92% of them appearing once. The sequence derives from a man aged 18 to 29 in good health. The sequencing input was naive CD4+ T cells sorted from blood. Subset denoted: CD45RA+ positively selected. This chain connects TRBV7-6 to TRBJ2-5, with D possibly TRBD2 on 6 matching bases. The CDR3 DNA reads TGTGCCAGCAGCGCGAGCGGGCCATCCCTTGGGGAGACCCAGTACTTC. It translates to CASSASGPSLGETQYF.